This T cell receptor (beta chain) was observed in a study of blood T cell repertoires in COVID-19 (dated by TCRdb to about 2020). As for the study more broadly: Collaborator samples came from the United States, Italy and Spain and covered acute and convalescent phases of COVID-19. Deeply sampled blood TCRbeta repertoires from subjects exposed to, actively infected with, or recovered from COVID-19 were included in the dataset. A de-identified subject ID, COVID-19 status, age in years and sex were almost always included in the sample metadata. The repertoires were made available in a free public database intended to serve as a resource for research on the immune response to SARS-CoV-2. HLA class I and class II types, where available, came from metadata supplied by the sample provider rather than from assay-based typing. The samples were drawn from the first 160 participants of the ongoing ImmuneRACE study and from 950 to 1,500 subjects provided by 6 global collaborators. The prospective study material was composed of cDNA or gDNA derived from T cells, B-cell-depleted T cells, or PBMCs.

Comments on this clone: The antigen it recognizes is unknown. No much larger clone is present one base from it, and per-base qualities are unavailable.

TCRbeta CDR3 regions were amplified from genomic DNA by means of the immunoSEQ Assay, a bias-controlled multiplex PCR. The paper's processing steps were these. Within the assay, amplification of reference gene primers was used to estimate how many nucleated cells each sample contained. To quantify the absolute abundance of each unique TCRbeta CDR3 rearrangement, sequence reads were collapsed and filtered. For each sample, productive Simpson clonality was calculated as the square root of Simpson's diversity index across productive rearrangements. What TCRdb holds here is the immuneACCESS table cut down to in-frame rearrangements. Part of the clones is not present; checked against another copy, under half of the missing clones reflect an unresolved V gene, and the others are unexplained. V and J calls and clone size are those listed in that table; D and trimming were worked out from the DNA. The sample includes about 70,000 clones, with 90% to 95% observed a single time. The top ten constitute around 2.6% of the sample.

What the study reported, not specific to this receptor: How much clinical and demographic metadata was included differed by source and by participant, and the metadata was provided uncurated.

One collaborating source in Seattle enrolled patients while the patients were actively infected and followed the patients over time throughout the course of disease. Each collaborating institution followed its own protocols to collect whole blood in K2EDTA tubes. For TCRbeta analysis, collaborators shipped samples as frozen whole blood, isolated PBMCs, or DNA extracted from either of those sample types. Reading the germline V gene gives CDR1 SGHDN and CDR2 FVKESK. V ends up 4 bases short and J 7 bases short, with an unmatched junction base count of 4. Measured from the cysteine to the phenylalanine, the CDR3 is 13 residues long. Of all the DNA, just the CDR3 is kept, 39 bases in frame from base 1.

The chain links TRBV14 with TRBJ2-3; TRBD2 lines up with 8 middle nucleotides. The clonotype comes from a man in his fifties or sixties with COVID-19, enrolled during active disease. Material for sequencing was peripheral blood. The DNA is TGTGCCAGCAGCCTCAGCGGGGGAAATACGCAGTATTTT. Its protein reads: CASSLSGGNTQYF.